The 29 T cell receptor beta chains below come from one sample, sequenced in a study of CD4 T cells in lung cancer. Sequencing was performed with immunoSEQ multiplex PCR; in TCRdb, only in-frame clones are kept and a portion is missing. This sample yields approximately 10,000 clones, of which 50% to 80% are seen a single time; just over 15% belongs to the top ten. From the same resection, lung tissue at least 3 cm from the malignant lesion was taken. The sample consisted of normal lung tissue taken away from the tumor. The source of these receptors is a man in his 60s with non-small cell lung cancer.

This chain connects TRBV7-8 to TRBJ1-6; unclear D gene. The germline V gene encodes CDR1 SGHVS and CDR2 FQNEAQ. V was trimmed by 5 bases and J by 7 bases, leaving 9 bases between them. This CDR3 spans 13 amino acids. The CDR3 sequence is CASSRGPNSPLHF. The CDR3, as DNA: TGTGCCAGCAGCCGCGGTCCAAATTCACCCCTCCACTTT.

The chain links TRBV6-1 to TRBJ1-2; 8 nucleotides agree with TRBD1. V was clipped by 2 bases and J by 0 bases; unmatched bases: 11. Per the germline V gene, CDR1 is MNHNS and CDR2 is SASEGT. The CDR3 sequence is 18 residues long. For the CDR3, the DNA is TGTGCCAGCAGTGAACTTACCACCCCAGGGGGCCCTAACTATGGCTACACCTTC. It yields the protein CASSELTTPGGPNYGYTF.

V and J are TRBV19 and TRBJ1-1; D possibly corresponds to TRBD1 (6 bases). The CDR3 contains 14 residues. V gave up 5 bases and J gave up 4 bases, with 14 bases separating them. Looked up from germline, CDR1 is LNHDA and CDR2 is SQIVND (reference sequence). CDR3: CASSPKQGLTEAFF. In DNA, the CDR3 is TGTGCCAGTAGTCCTAAACAGGGTCTCACTGAAGCTTTCTTT. Based on the CDR3 plus reference TRBV19 and TRBJ1-1, the full variable domain is DGGITQSPKYLFRKEGQNVTLSCEQNLNHDAMYWYRQDPGQGLRLIYYSQIVNDFQKGDIAEGYSVSREKKESFPLTVTSAQKNPTAFYLCASSPKQGLTEAFFGQGTRLTVV.

The chain has TRBV2 and TRBJ2-7, with 7 nucleotides matching TRBD1. With 4 bases clipped from V and 7 bases from J, the junction kept 4 bases outside the gene matches. The CDR3 consists of 12 residues. The V gene's germline CDR1 is SNHLY and CDR2 FYNNEI. In DNA, the CDR3 is TGTGCCAGCAGTGGAGGGGGCGAAGAGCAGTACTTC. As protein: CASSGGGEEQYF.

V and J are TRBV28 and TRBJ2-7; D perhaps matches TRBD2 (6 bases). Per the germline V gene, CDR1 is MDHEN and CDR2 is SYDVKM. The CDR3 contains 15 residues. CDR3 nucleotides: TGTGCTACTGGTGGGGGGAGTCGAAGCTCCTACGAGCAGTACTTC. Residues: CATGGGSRSSYEQYF.

This sequence joins TRBV6-1 and TRBJ2-2; D call uncertain. Germline CDR1 reads MNHNS; CDR2 reads SASEGT. Trimming pared 7 bases from V and 5 bases from J, leaving 11 bases between. The CDR3 has 13 residues. The CDR3 DNA sequence: TGTGCCAGCAACCTCGAGTTAACCGGGGAGCTGTTTTTT. Its translation: CASNLELTGELFF.

This clone was counted a few times. The chain links TRBV25-1 to TRBJ1-4, with 12 bases matching TRBD1. The ends lost 7 bases at V and 3 bases at J; junction bases unmatched: 9. The V gene's germline CDR1 is MGHDK and CDR2 SYGVNS. CDR3 length: 17 residues. The CDR3 nucleotides read TGTGCCAGCACCGACCGGGACAGGGGGCCTGCTAATGAAAAACTGTTTTTT. Protein product: CASTDRDRGPANEKLFF.

This rearrangement joins TRBV5-6 to TRBJ2-3, with no clear D. Deletions cut 0 bases from V and 3 bases from J, with 8 bases between. Germline V gives CDR1 SGHDT, CDR2 YYEEEE. The CDR3 loop spans 14 amino acids. The CDR3 here is CASSLAYETDTQYF. CDR3 in DNA: TGTGCCAGCAGCTTGGCTTACGAGACAGATACGCAGTATTTT.

V usage is TRBV11-3 and J usage is TRBJ2-3; D might be TRBD2 (5 bases). The germline gives CDR1 SGHNT, CDR2 YENEEA. This CDR3 is built from 13 residues. With 4 bases removed from V and 2 bases from J, the gap between germline ends came to 7 bases. CDR3 residues: CASSSSYTDTQYF. DNA for the CDR3: TGTGCCAGCAGCTCTAGCTACACAGATACGCAGTATTTT.

The V call is TRBV6-5, the J call TRBJ1-5; D is possibly TRBD1 (6 bases). This CDR3 is 14 amino acids long. Germline V gene lookup returns CDR1 MNHEY and CDR2 SVGAGI. V lost 6 bases to trimming and J lost 3 bases, with 12 bases between them. In DNA, the CDR3 is TGTGCCAGCAGCATGGGACAACCCAATCAGCCCCAGCATTTT. Protein product: CASSMGQPNQPQHF.

The V and J genes are TRBV5-1 and TRBJ2-1, with 8 bases identical to TRBD2. From germline, CDR1 is SGHRS and CDR2 YFSETQ. The J segment lost 8 bases and the V segment lost 3 bases, leaving 7 bases of the junction unmatched. CDR3 size: 14 residues. In DNA form, the CDR3 reads TGCGCCAGCAGCTCGGGGTATAGCGGGGATGAGCAGTTCTTC. It is translated as CASSSGYSGDEQFF.

This clone is judged medium-sized. The rearrangement uses TRBV27 and TRBJ1-4; no clear D. Germline V CDR1 and CDR2: MNHEY, SMNVEV (reference sequence). Trimming took 5 bases from V and 8 from J, leaving 18 bases between them. The CDR3 is 15 amino acids. The CDR3 DNA reads as TGTGCCAGCAGTAAATGGGGTGCGGGCGACGAAAAACTGTTTTTT. This encodes CASSKWGAGDEKLFF.

The rearrangement links TRBV5-5 to TRBJ2-7; 8 positions match TRBD1. Germline CDR1 is SGHKS and CDR2 is YYEKEE (reference sequence). J gave up 12 bases and V 2 bases, and 10 bases lay outside the gene matches. The CDR3 length is 13 residues. CDR3 sequence reads: CASSLGQGFEGYV. The DNA for the CDR3 is TGTGCCAGCAGCTTAGGACAGGGTTTTGAAGGGTACGTC.

The chain has TRBV10-1 and TRBJ2-3, with 12 bases matching TRBD2. Germline V lookup: CDR1 WNHNN, CDR2 SYGVQD (reference sequence). The junction had 4 bases not matched to a gene; V was cut back by 0 bases and J by 3 bases. The CDR3 loop spans 17 amino acids. CDR3 sequence: CASSESTSGRVTDTQYF. For the CDR3, the DNA is TGCGCCAGCAGTGAGTCGACTAGCGGGAGAGTAACAGATACGCAGTATTTT.

There are a few counts of this clone. Germline and junction disagree at one end, which may indicate a read error. The gene calls are TRBV19 and TRBJ2-3; 7 bases align to TRBD2. There are 15 residues in the CDR3. Looked up from germline, CDR1 is LNHDA and CDR2 is SQIVND (reference sequence). CDR3 residues: CASSLEGGSGDTQYF. The CDR3, as DNA: TGTGCCAGTAGTCTAGAGGGAGGGTCGGGAGATACGCAGTATTTT. Filled out from reference TRBV19 and TRBJ2-3, the complete variable domain reads DGGITQSPKYLFRKEGQNVTLSCEQNLNHDAMYWYRQDPGQGLRLIYYSQIVNDFQKGDIAEGYSVSREKKESFPLTVTSAQKNPTAFYLCASSLEGGSGDTQYFGPGTRLTVL.

This clone has only a few counts. CDR3 region: CASSDPDGQGTYEQYV. The CDR3 DNA reads TGTGCCAGTAGTGACCCAGACGGACAGGGAACCTACGAGCAGTACGTC. The rearrangement links TRBV19 to TRBJ2-7; 8 nucleotides align to TRBD1. Germline V CDR1 and CDR2: LNHDA, SQIVND (reference sequence). The CDR3 has 16 amino acids. V lost 5 bases and J lost 2; bases outside the gene matches: 11.

This clone was detected only a few times. This chain links TRBV19 with TRBJ1-1, with TRBD1 matching over 8 bases. Germline V lookup: CDR1 LNHDA, CDR2 SQIVND (reference sequence). The CDR3 length is 12 residues. V trimming: 9 bases; J trimming: 4 bases; junction bases outside the gene matches: 4. CDR3 DNA sequence: TGTGCCAGCAAGGACAGGGTCACTGAAGCTTTCTTT. Protein: CASKDRVTEAFF.

This clone was observed a few times. V gene TRBV30 combines with J gene TRBJ1-2; a possible D gene is TRBD1 (5 bases). This CDR3 comprises 15 residues. Trimming stripped 0 bases from V and 0 bases from J, with 11 bases between. The germline V gene encodes CDR1 GTSNPN and CDR2 SVGIG (reference sequence). CDR3 bases: TGTGCCTGGAGTGTGGGGCAGGTGACTAACTATGGCTACACCTTC. Its protein product is CAWSVGQVTNYGYTF. Complete variable domain (other parts from reference TRBV30 and TRBJ1-2): SQTIHQWPATLVQPVGSPLSLECTVEGTSNPNLYWYRQAAGRGLQLLFYSVGIGQISSEVPQNLSASRPQDRQFILSSKKLLLSDSGFYLCAWSVGQVTNYGYTFGSGTRLTVV.

The rearrangement links TRBV19 to TRBJ2-1, with 8 bases lining up with TRBD2. Germline V gives CDR1 LNHDA, CDR2 SQIVND (reference sequence). The CDR3 totals 16 residues. Trimming removed 2 bases from V and 7 bases from J; junction bases left unmatched: 10. CDR3 bases: TGTGCCAGTAGTATAACGGGAGGGGCCCTTGGGAATGAGCAGTTCTTC. Amino acids: CASSITGGALGNEQFF.

V gene TRBV11-2 combines with J gene TRBJ2-3; D ambiguous. The V and J ends lost 3 bases and 2 bases respectively, with 18 bases between them. Germline-derived CDR1 and CDR2 are SGHAT and FQNNGV. This CDR3 has 17 amino acids. The CDR3 bases are TGTGCCAGCAGCTTGGTATCACGAACTTTTTACACAGATACGCAGTATTTT. Its translation: CASSLVSRTFYTDTQYF. The variable domain in full, with the rest retrieved from reference TRBV11-2 and TRBJ2-3, is EAGVAQSPRYKIIEKRQSVAFWCNPISGHATLYWYQQILGQGPKLLIQFQNNGVVDDSQLPKDRFSAERLKGVDSTLKIQPAKLEDSAVYLCASSLVSRTFYTDTQYFGPGTRLTVL.

The J gene is TRBJ2-1, the V gene TRBV28, with D possibly matching TRBD2 (5 bases). V dropped 5 bases and J dropped 10 bases, with 27 bases sitting between them. The CDR3 sequence is 17 residues long. Germline V gene sequence: CDR1 MDHEN, CDR2 SYDVKM. The CDR3 nucleotides are TGTGCCAGCAGTCCCACCCCTATTGGTCTAGCCGCACCAGAGCAGTTCTTC. This gives the protein CASSPTPIGLAAPEQFF.

The rearrangement joins TRBV30 to TRBJ2-3; tentative D call: TRBD2 (6 bases). Germline loops: CDR1 GTSNPN, CDR2 SVGIG (reference sequence). V was cut by 2 bases and J by 5 bases, with 11 bases left in between. The CDR3 is made up of 13 amino acids. CDR3 in amino acids: CAWSQRERDTQYF. CDR3 nucleotides: TGTGCCTGGAGTCAACGGGAGCGAGATACGCAGTATTTT.

This chain uses TRBV15 with TRBJ2-3, with D uncertain. The length of the CDR3 is 14 residues. Germline CDR1 is LNHNV and CDR2 is YYDKDF (reference sequence). V was shortened by 2 bases and J by 2 bases, with 8 bases between the two germline ends. CDR3 protein: CATSRFAVTDTQYF. The CDR3 DNA is TGTGCCACCAGCAGATTCGCGGTCACAGATACGCAGTATTTT.

The chain recombines TRBV2 with TRBJ1-1; D unresolved. Looked up from germline, CDR1 is SNHLY and CDR2 is FYNNEI. The length of the CDR3 is 13 residues. V gave up 8 bases and J gave up 2 bases, with 12 bases separating them. CDR3 nucleotides: TGTGCCAGCCACTTGGAGGGTAACACTGAAGCTTTCTTT. It translates to CASHLEGNTEAFF.

The chain couples TRBV7-3 to TRBJ2-5, with 7 bases lining up with TRBD1. The V gene's germline CDR1 is SGHTA and CDR2 FQGTGA. With V trimmed by 5 bases and J by 5 bases, 5 bases remained unmatched. The CDR3 spans 13 residues. The CDR3 DNA follows: TGTGCCAGCAGCCTCGACAGGGACGAGACCCAGTACTTC. This gives the protein CASSLDRDETQYF.

The genes are TRBV2 and TRBJ1-3; possibly TRBD1 for D (6 bases). The germline CDR1 and CDR2 sequences are SNHLY and FYNNEI. V lost 8 bases to trimming and J lost 5 bases, with 16 bases between them. The CDR3 contains 14 residues. The CDR3 DNA follows: TGTGCCAGCGGGGAGACAGGCTCGAGAAACACCATATATTTT. Its protein product is CASGETGSRNTIYF.

CDR3 protein: CASSFLLAGPNNEQFF. The CDR3 DNA follows: TGTGCCAGCAGCTTTTTACTAGCGGGCCCCAACAATGAGCAGTTCTTC. The chain is built from TRBV5-6 and TRBJ2-1; 9 bases are shared with TRBD2. Germline CDR1 reads SGHDT; CDR2 reads YYEEEE. This CDR3 is 16 amino acids long. V trimming: 2 bases; J trimming: 5 bases; junction bases outside the gene matches: 8.

J is TRBJ2-3 and V is TRBV5-1; D is unclear. The germline CDR1 and CDR2 sequences are SGHRS and YFSETQ. This CDR3 has 14 residues. The V end lost 3 bases, the J end lost 1 base, and 9 bases lay between the germline ends. The CDR3 sequence: CASSSFEGTDTQYF. CDR3 in DNA: TGCGCCAGCAGCTCGTTTGAGGGCACAGATACGCAGTATTTT.

This clone was observed a handful of times. The chain carries TRBV5-4 and TRBJ1-2; weak D call: TRBD1 (6 bases). CDR3 length: 16 residues. V shed 0 bases and J shed 4 bases, with 16 bases lying between them. Germline CDR1 SGHNT, CDR2 YYREEE (reference sequence). CDR3 amino acids: CASSLDGGHPSYGYTF. The CDR3 region has the DNA TGTGCCAGCAGCTTGGATGGGGGACACCCGAGCTATGGCTACACCTTC.